The 20 T cell receptor beta chains reported below all come from one sample, sequenced in a study of chemoradiotherapy in HPV16-positive cancers. Measured with immunoSEQ multiplex PCR; TCRdb has only the in-frame clones, and not every one. The sample has around 15,000 clones; over 70% are singletons. Collection took place from a patient who underwent chemoradiotherapy. The receptors were gathered from a human donor with HPV-associated anogenital cancer.

The V gene is TRBV7-2, the J gene TRBJ1-1, with D perhaps matching TRBD1 (6 bases). The V end lost 2 bases, the J end lost 5 bases, and 18 bases lay between the germline ends. Germline CDR1 and CDR2: SGHTA and FQGNSA. CDR3 length equals 16 residues. As DNA, the CDR3 is TGTGCCAGCAGCTTATGGGGTGAGGGGGTTCGGACTGAAGCTTTCTTT. Amino acid sequence: CASSLWGEGVRTEAFF.

This clone was seen just once. The chain recombines TRBV6-5 with TRBJ1-2, with TRBD1 matching 7 bases. The V gene's germline CDR1 is MNHEY and CDR2 SVGAGI. Unmatched junction bases numbered 4, after V lost 5 bases and J lost 4 bases. The CDR3 runs 13 residues. This CDR3 reads CASSLDRVYGYTF. The CDR3 region has the DNA TGTGCCAGCAGTCTCGACAGGGTCTATGGCTACACCTTC.

This sequence joins TRBV6-1 and TRBJ1-6, with D possibly TRBD1 on 5 matching bases. Germline lookup yields CDR1 MNHNS and CDR2 SASEGT. The CDR3 totals 15 residues. Between the trimmed V and J ends, which lost 1 base and 7 bases, there was a span of 11 bases. The DNA of the CDR3 is TGTGCCAGCAGTGAAGTGTGGCAGGGAAATTCACCCCTCCACTTT. Protein product: CASSEVWQGNSPLHF.

This clone was picked up a small number of times. V and J are TRBV7-8 and TRBJ1-1; TRBD1 might be the D (6 bases). The CDR3 sequence is 15 residues long. CDR1 and CDR2 (germline): SGHVS, FQNEAQ. Between the trimmed V and J ends, which lost 5 bases and 1 base, there was a span of 14 bases. CDR3 residues: CASSVNPGQNTEAFF. The CDR3 DNA reads as TGTGCCAGCAGCGTCAACCCGGGACAGAACACTGAAGCTTTCTTT.

The chain couples TRBV5-1 to TRBJ2-7; no firm D call. The CDR3 is 14 residues long. Germline V gene sequence: CDR1 SGHRS, CDR2 YFSETQ. V dropped 0 bases and J dropped 5 bases, with 12 bases sitting between them. As DNA, the CDR3 is TGCGCCAGCAGCTTGGCCAATCTAGGAAACGAGCAGTACTTC. It translates to CASSLANLGNEQYF.

CDR3 sequence: CAIRPGQEAEAFF. The CDR3 nucleotides are TGTGCCATCAGGCCCGGACAGGAGGCTGAAGCTTTCTTT. The chain couples TRBV10-3 to TRBJ1-1, with 7 nucleotides matching TRBD1. Germline CDR1 is ENHRY and CDR2 is SYGVKD. The ends lost 6 bases at V and 6 bases at J; junction bases unmatched: 7. The CDR3 is 13 amino acids.

This clone was seen a handful of times. The gene calls are TRBV7-9 and TRBJ1-3; possibly TRBD1 for D (5 bases). Germline CDR1 reads SEHNR; CDR2 reads FQNEAQ (reference sequence). This CDR3 region has 13 residues. V dropped 10 bases and J dropped 0 bases, with 10 bases sitting between them. The CDR3 DNA follows: TGTGCCACCCAGGGATTCTCTGGAAACACCATATATTTT. Translated, it gives CATQGFSGNTIYF.

V and J are TRBV28 and TRBJ1-3; TRBD1 aligns across 9 bases. Losses at the gene ends were 4 bases for V and 6 bases for J; bases not matched to a gene: 13. The CDR3 runs to 17 residues. CDR1 is MDHEN, CDR2 SYDVKM, per germline. CDR3 protein: CASSSEIRTGEPNTIYF. CDR3 nucleotide sequence: TGTGCCAGCAGTTCCGAAATCCGGACAGGGGAACCAAACACCATATATTTT. The full variable domain, with the rest looked up from reference TRBV28 and TRBJ1-3, is DVKVTQSSRYLVKRTGEKVFLECVQDMDHENMFWYRQDPGLGLRLIYFSYDVKMKEKGDIPEGYSVSREKKERFSLILESASTNQTSMYLCASSSEIRTGEPNTIYFGEGSWLTVV.

There are a few counts of this clone. The CDR3 DNA reads as TGTGCCAGCAGCCCGGGTGGGACTAATGAAAAACTGTTTTTT. Amino acid sequence: CASSPGGTNEKLFF. This chain connects TRBV5-4 to TRBJ1-4; D is ambiguous. The V gene lost 4 bases and the J gene lost 2 bases, with 9 bases spanning the gap. The CDR3 runs to 14 residues. Germline V CDR1 and CDR2: SGHNT, YYREEE (reference sequence). The full variable domain, its missing parts supplied by reference TRBV5-4 and TRBJ1-4, is ETGVTQSPTHLIKTRGQQVTLRCSSQSGHNTVSWYQQALGQGPQFIFQYYREEENGRGNFPPRFSGLQFPNYSSELNVNALELDDSALYLCASSPGGTNEKLFFGSGTQLSVL.

The DNA for the CDR3 is TGTGCCAGCAGTCCCCCATATGGGGTGAACACTGAAGCTTTCTTT. Translation gives CASSPPYGVNTEAFF. J is TRBJ1-1 and V is TRBV6-6, with D unresolved. V was pared by 5 bases and J by 0 bases, with 13 bases between. The CDR3 has 15 residues. In germline, CDR1 is MNHNY, CDR2 SVGAGI (reference sequence).

The gene calls are TRBV18 and TRBJ2-7, with 7 bases that match TRBD2. The CDR3 sequence is 15 residues long. Germline CDR1 is KGHSH and CDR2 is LQKENI. V was pared by 0 bases and J by 6 bases, with 8 bases of the junction left unmatched. The CDR3 is CASSPPGGQDREQYF. CDR3 DNA sequence: TGTGCCAGCTCACCACCGGGAGGGCAGGACCGCGAGCAGTACTTC.

The chain combines TRBV9 with TRBJ1-6; TRBD1 might be the D (6 bases). This CDR3 region has 15 residues. The ends were cut back, 5 bases at V and 9 bases at J, with 18 bases in the middle. CDR1 is SGDLS, CDR2 YYNGEE, per germline. The CDR3 loop is CASSPRTVGVSPLHF. CDR3 nucleotide sequence: TGTGCCAGCAGTCCCAGGACAGTTGGGGTTTCACCCCTCCACTTT.

The chain couples TRBV18 to TRBJ1-1; 7 bases agree with TRBD1. The length of the CDR3 is 15 residues. CDR1 is KGHSH and CDR2 is LQKENI in the germline V gene. The trim removed 3 bases at V and 1 base at J, leaving 5 bases unmatched. CDR3 region: CASSPRQGANTEAFF. For the CDR3, the DNA is TGTGCCAGCTCACCTAGACAGGGCGCGAACACTGAAGCTTTCTTT.

The V and J genes are TRBV7-9 and TRBJ1-2; D might be TRBD1 (5 bases). This CDR3 spans 14 amino acids. Germline V lookup: CDR1 SEHNR, CDR2 FQNEAQ (reference sequence). V gave up 5 bases and J gave up 4 bases, with 14 bases separating them. The CDR3 spells CASSTSGRSYGYTF. In DNA, the CDR3 is TGTGCCAGCAGCACATCGGGACGGAGCTATGGCTACACCTTC.

This chain connects TRBV14 to TRBJ1-2, with a weak D call TRBD1 (5 bases). The CDR3 has 14 amino acids. Germline CDR1 is SGHDN and CDR2 is FVKESK. V was trimmed by 4 bases and J by 4 bases, leaving 13 bases between them. This CDR3 is CASSPLGESYGYTF. For the CDR3, the DNA is TGTGCCAGCAGCCCCCTGGGGGAGTCCTATGGCTACACCTTC.

This sequence joins TRBV18 and TRBJ1-1; 9 bases are shared with TRBD1. Germline CDR1 and CDR2: KGHSH and LQKENI. CDR3 length equals 15 residues. The V segment lost 6 bases and the J segment 5 bases; nucleotides outside the gene matches: 10. CDR3 amino acids: CASSNQQGARTEAFF. CDR3 sequence (DNA): TGTGCCAGCTCCAACCAACAGGGGGCAAGGACTGAAGCTTTCTTT.

The chain joins TRBV7-3 to TRBJ1-2, with D maybe TRBD1 (6 bases). Germline loops: CDR1 SGHTA, CDR2 FQGTGA. The length of the CDR3 is 13 residues. Trimming took 4 bases from V and 8 from J, leaving 14 bases between them. The CDR3 sequence: CASSSKTGGGYTF. CDR3 nucleotide sequence: TGTGCCAGCAGCTCGAAGACAGGCGGGGGCTACACCTTC.

This clone was counted between two and nine times. This chain connects TRBV6-1 to TRBJ2-2, with 8 bases that match TRBD2. CDR3 size: 14 residues. V trimming: 4 bases; J trimming: 7 bases; junction bases outside the gene matches: 5. Looked up from germline, CDR1 is MNHNS and CDR2 is SASEGT. CDR3 sequence: CASSVRGAFGELFF. In nucleotides, the CDR3 is TGTGCCAGCAGTGTGCGGGGGGCGTTCGGGGAGCTGTTTTTT.

This chain connects TRBV4-1 to TRBJ2-1; a possible D gene is TRBD2 (7 bases). Germline V CDR1 and CDR2: MGHRA, YSYEKL. The CDR3 extends over 16 amino acids. V lost 0 bases and J lost 4, with 13 bases in between. The CDR3 bases are TGCGCCAGCAGCCAAGAAACGGGGGGCGGGTACAATGAGCAGTTCTTC. It is translated as CASSQETGGGYNEQFF.

This rearrangement joins TRBV11-2 to TRBJ1-2, with D tentatively TRBD1 (5 bases). Trimming pared 4 bases from V and 8 bases from J, leaving 17 bases between. The length of the CDR3 is 14 residues. Per germline, CDR1 SGHAT and CDR2 FQNNGV. The CDR3 nucleotides are TGTGCCAGCAGCTCCGTGAGAGGGGTACGCGGCTACACCTTC. This sequence encodes CASSSVRGVRGYTF.